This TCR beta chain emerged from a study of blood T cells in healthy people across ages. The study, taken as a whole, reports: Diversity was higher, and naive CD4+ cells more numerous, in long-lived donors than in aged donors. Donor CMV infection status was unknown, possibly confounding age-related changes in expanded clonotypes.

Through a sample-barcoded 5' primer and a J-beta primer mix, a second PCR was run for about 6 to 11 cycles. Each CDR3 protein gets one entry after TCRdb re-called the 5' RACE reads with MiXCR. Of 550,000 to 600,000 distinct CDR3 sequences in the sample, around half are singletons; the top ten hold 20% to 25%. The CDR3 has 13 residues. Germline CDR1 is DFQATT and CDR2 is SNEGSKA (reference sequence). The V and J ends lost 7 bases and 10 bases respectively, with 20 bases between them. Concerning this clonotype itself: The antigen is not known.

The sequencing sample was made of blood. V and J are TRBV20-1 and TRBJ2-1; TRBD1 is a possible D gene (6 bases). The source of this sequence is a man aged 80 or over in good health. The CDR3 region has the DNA TGCAGTGTAAGTGACCAGGGGCGTCGGGAGCAGTTCTTC. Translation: CSVSDQGRREQFF.